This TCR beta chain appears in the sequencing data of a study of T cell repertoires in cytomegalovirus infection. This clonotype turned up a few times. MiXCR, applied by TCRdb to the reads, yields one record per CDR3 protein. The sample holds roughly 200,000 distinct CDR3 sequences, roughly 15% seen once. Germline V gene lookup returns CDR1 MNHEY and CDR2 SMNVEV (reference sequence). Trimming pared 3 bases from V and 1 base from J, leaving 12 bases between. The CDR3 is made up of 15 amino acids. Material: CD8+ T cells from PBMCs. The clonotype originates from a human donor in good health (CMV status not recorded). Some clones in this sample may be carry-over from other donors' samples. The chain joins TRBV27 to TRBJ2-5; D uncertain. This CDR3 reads CASSFYHSRQETQYF. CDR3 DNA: TGTGCCAGCAGTTTTTACCACAGTCGCCAAGAGACCCAGTACTTC.